This record covers a single T cell receptor (beta chain). The clone's antigen remains unknown. Base qualities are not recorded, but no much larger clone differs from it by a single base. Other DNA sequences in the sample encode the same CDR3. The donors were healthy, HIV-negative adults who had no recently reported acute infections or vaccinations. Every donor was a Caucasian adult residing in Nashville, Tennessee, USA. CD4+ T cells were enriched by magnetic negative selection, after which naive cells were positively selected on CD45RA and the negative fraction was taken as the memory subset. After blood collection by leukapheresis, PBMCs were isolated using Ficoll-Histopaque density gradient centrifugation and then cryopreserved in the vapor phase of liquid nitrogen. Analytical flow cytometry was used to check the purity and quantity of every magnetically sorted T cell population. Each sorted fraction had its genomic DNA isolated and then quantified by UV absorbance on a Nanodrop 2000c.

Using the deep immunoSEQ assay, TCR CDR3 regions were amplified from genomic DNA by multiplex PCR. Extracted genomic DNA from each cell subset was distributed evenly across all wells of several immunoSEQ 96-well plates, and each plate was treated as a replicate. For sorted subsets, roughly 200 ng of genomic DNA, equivalent to roughly 33,000 T cell genomes, went into each replicate PCR. Purified libraries were measured with a Qubit 3.0 fluorometer, size-checked on a Bioanalyzer 2100, and measured again with the KAPA Library Quantification kit. Every immunoSEQ 96-well plate was sequenced on a separate single-read 150-cycle Illumina NextSeq 550 flow cell. For the original study's pipeline: The immunoSEQ output contained only junctional sequences without quality scores, so filtering could not match that applied to full-length reads. Sequences were annotated with PyIR, a Python wrapper for IgBLAST v1.9, and V/J genes and CDR3 were assigned using IMGT germline references. Any read was removed if the V/J assignment was weak (E-value above 1e-6), the CDR3 was missing, or the read contained stop codons, out-of-frame junctions, or ambiguous translated residues. A V3J clonotype was defined by an identical inferred V gene, J gene, and CDR3 amino acid sequence. Percentage overlap between repertoires was computed as shared unique clonotypes divided by the size of the smaller repertoire. RTK rarefaction, the Chao1 estimator, and Recon v2.1 estimates of unobserved clonotypes were used to assess repertoire richness. Generation probabilities for all TCRbeta clonotypes obtained by the gDNA method from a few donors were computed using OLGA. Here the immuneACCESS table is served through TCRdb, limited to in-frame sequences with V and J called. Missing clones are a known gap in these copies; in checked studies unresolved V genes cover under half, and the rest lacks a known reason. V and J calls and clone size are those listed in that table; D and trimming were worked out from the DNA. The table for this sample lists millions of clones; roughly nine tenths of them were counted only once. Under 0.15% of the sample is taken by the ten largest.

CDR3 length: 13 amino acids, cysteine to phenylalanine. Just CDR3 DNA is preserved here, 39 bases in frame from base 1. CDR1 and CDR2 (SGHRS, YFSETQ) derive from the germline V gene. V loses 4 bases, J loses 5 bases, and the germline ends lie 10 bases apart. The sample originates from a study of shared clonotypes between healthy human individuals (dated by TCRdb to 2020 to 2021). For the wider study: The cohort included a few men and a couple of women between 18 and 49 years of age. For each donor, three plates each were used for CD4 naive and CD4 memory, two plates were used for CD8 naive, and one plate was used for CD8 memory. Blood TCR repertoires of a handful of healthy adults were deeply sequenced to estimate repertoire size and the extent of clonotype sharing between individuals. Different laboratories and diverse techniques were used to prepare libraries and sequence TCR repertoires, to increase sequencing depth and limit assay-specific biases. Per donor, leukapheresis produced somewhere between about 0.8 and 9 billion PBMCs.

The study at large found these results: Based on pairwise subsampling, the degree of clonotype sharing among donors was expected to be affected by sequencing depth. Only blood was sampled, and tissue TCR repertoires likely differ from those in blood. Incomplete sequencing was indicated by rarefaction of sorted-subset datasets, despite the large sequencing depth. Compared with non-shared clonotypes, clonotypes shared by all four sorted-subset donors had higher generation probabilities. When several donors were compared, the shared fraction of clonotypes was around 5.1% for naive CD4, over 3% for naive CD8, about 2.4% for memory CD4, and approximately 0.4% for memory CD8. Naive subsets generally had larger estimated clonotype richness than memory subsets did. Because the study included a small number of donors, the genetic and exposure-history diversity represented was limited.

The specimen sequenced was naive CD4+ T cells sorted from blood. Sample cell subset or site, as interpreted from the label and publication: CD45RA+ positively selected. Here the chain combines TRBV5-1 and TRBJ1-5; a confident D gene designation cannot be given. The sequence was collected from a man between 18 and 29 years old in good health. The CDR3 here reads CASSPDGYQPQHF. The DNA reads TGCGCCAGCAGCCCGGACGGTTATCAGCCCCAGCATTTT.